This TCR beta chain was identified in a study of T cells in tuberculosis. Study-wide background: Sequenced TCRs come from CD1B-GMM tetramer-binding T cells. Whole-study findings and limits: Smaller distances to GMM-specific TCRs suggested their expansion in active tuberculosis. Shorter CDR3-alpha in active tuberculosis partly drove smaller distances.

After removal of 2 bases from V and 0 bases from J, the junction contained 2 bases not matched to a gene. Germline CDR1 and CDR2: SGHDT and YYEEEE. The CDR3 spans 15 residues. Using immunoSEQ multiplex PCR, the repertoire was profiled, and TCRdb retains in-frame clones only, with some absent. The table records more than 30,000 clones, approximately 97% of them present only once. Note on this clone: Its antigen is undetermined.

Unsorted cryopreserved PBMC were sequenced, averaging around 94,000 T cells per clinical donor. The rearrangement joins TRBV5-6 to TRBJ1-1; 9 nucleotides agree with TRBD1. This receptor was obtained from a donor aged 10-29 years with latent tuberculosis or without tuberculosis infection. The sequenced sample consisted of PBMCs. The CDR3, as DNA: TGTGCCAGCAGCTTCGACAGGGGGGTGAACACTGAAGCTTTCTTT. This encodes CASSFDRGVNTEAFF.